This T cell receptor beta chain was obtained from a study of beta chain features in type 1 diabetes. This clone occurred a few times. Antigen: not known. The CDR3 length is 12 residues. The V segment lost 4 bases and the J segment 7 bases; nucleotides outside the gene matches: 2. Germline lookup yields CDR1 SNHLY and CDR2 FYNNEI. The isolated RNA, all of it, was reverse transcribed, so expressed TCRB transcripts were what got sequenced. TCRdb's table, derived via immunoSEQ multiplex PCR, lists solely in-frame clones and lacks some. This sample yields some 700,000 clones, of which around an eighth are seen a single time; less than 0.025% belongs to the top ten. Regarding the study as a whole: Type 1 diabetes patients had moderately but significantly shorter TCRB CDR3s in all four CD4+ subsets. Across patients, naive, central memory and Treg TCRB repertoires exhibited apparently greater similarity than was observed across healthy donors.

This receptor was identified in a man younger than 35 with type 1 diabetes. The chain recombines TRBV2 with TRBJ1-2; 8 nucleotides agree with TRBD1. Sequencing was done on a sample of naive CD4+ T cells from blood. The CDR3 loop is CASSGTGLGYTF. As DNA, the CDR3 is TGTGCCAGCAGTGGGACAGGGCTTGGCTACACCTTC.